A selection of T cell receptor beta chains follows, all from one sample in a study of vaccination effects on CD4 cells after COVID-19. No antigens are known for them. Data came from immunoSEQ multiplex PCR; TCRdb stores just in-frame clones and leaves some out. Among roughly 67,000 clones listed, about 78% were seen once. The material was CD4+ T cells from PBMCs cultured with SARS-CoV-2 spike peptides, obtained before COVID-19 vaccination. All receptors derive from a human donor who received a COVID-19 vaccine. CDR3s include the opening cysteine and the closing phenylalanine or tryptophan. A D gene is named only where the DNA matches it firmly.

j_call v_call d_call cdr3_aa
TRBJ2-3 TRBV2 TRBD2 CASKLAGDGGYTQYF
TRBJ1-3 TRBV27 TRBD1 CASSLWDRGPGNTIYF
TRBJ1-1 TRBV18 TRBD1 CASSSGQGGTEAFF
TRBJ2-5 TRBV2 TRBD1 CASSGDRGQGETQYF
TRBJ1-1 TRBV4-2 - CASSQETGALDTEAFF
TRBJ2-3 TRBV5-1 - CASSLVYSSTDTQYF
TRBJ1-4 TRBV6-5 - CASSSGTRSGKLFF
TRBJ1-2 TRBV6-4 - CASSAGGPGNYGYTF
TRBJ2-4 TRBV5-4 - CASSYPGQTLIAKNIQYF
TRBJ1-5 TRBV7-8 TRBD1 CASLSGTGDQPQHF
TRBJ2-5 TRBV9 - CASSALGGVGGETQYF
TRBJ2-5 TRBV18 TRBD2 CASSPPRGEQDQETQYF
TRBJ2-5 TRBV2 TRBD1 CASRVTGARGETQYF
TRBJ2-1 TRBV5-1 - CASSLDRGGNEQFF
TRBJ2-2 TRBV7-2 - CASSWEWVGELFF
TRBJ1-2 TRBV3-1/TRBV3-2 TRBD1 CASSQRNRGYGYTF
TRBJ2-4 TRBV19 - CASSPPPGLKNIQYF
TRBJ2-1 TRBV7-3 - CASSLQPGAYNEQFF
TRBJ1-1 TRBV4-1 - CASSPRAENTEAFF
TRBJ1-6 TRBV7-3 - CASSLTFGINSPLHF
TRBJ2-3 TRBV5-1 TRBD2 CASAGGNTDTQYF
TRBJ2-5 TRBV27 - CASSLFGRVETQYF
TRBJ1-1 TRBV7-2 - CASSLDLGTMNTEAFF
TRBJ2-5 TRBV5-1 - CASSLQAQEGETQYF
TRBJ2-1 TRBV11-2 - CASSFLASSYNEQFF
TRBJ2-1 TRBV3-1/TRBV3-2 - CASSQDLSHRDSYNEQFF
TRBJ1-2 TRBV5-1 - CASSLIGARNYGYTF
TRBJ2-3 TRBV14 - CASSQTLGRYGDTQYF
TRBJ1-1 TRBV19 TRBD1 CASDRDGNTEAFF
TRBJ2-3 TRBV4-2 TRBD2 CASSTSGGTDTQYF
TRBJ1-2 TRBV6-6 - CASSTSGMGRGGYTF
TRBJ2-3 TRBV7-9 - CASSFNLGTDTQYF
TRBJ2-2 TRBV10-2 - CATQAPANTGELFF
TRBJ1-2 TRBV12-3/TRBV12-4 TRBD1 CASSQDRGDGYTF
TRBJ2-1 TRBV2 - CASSEVGISGPYNEQFF
TRBJ2-1 TRBV24-1 TRBD2 CATSDATSGAYNEQFF
TRBJ2-1 TRBV7-2 - CASSPMSLEGEQFF
TRBJ1-3 TRBV7-2 - CASSVSGQPGSGNTIYF
TRBJ1-2 TRBV5-6 - CASSFQDRSGYTF
TRBJ2-5 TRBV5-1 - CASSLVPGAQETQYF
TRBJ1-4 TRBV7-8 TRBD1 CASSLATGPPVF
TRBJ2-5 TRBV29-1 - CSAAPAAETQYF
TRBJ1-2 TRBV5-4 - CASSFTGRGYTF
TRBJ2-5 TRBV2 - CASKVGGPQETQYF
TRBJ2-5 TRBV2 TRBD2 CASSPLAGTQETQYF
TRBJ2-3 TRBV27 - CASSLGGSRLYF
TRBJ1-4 TRBV5-1 TRBD1 CASSPGTGGGNEKLFF
TRBJ1-1 TRBV13 - CASRTRSAVNTEAFF
TRBJ2-5 TRBV9 - CASGPAQKETQYF
TRBJ1-4 TRBV6-5 TRBD1 CASSYRARTGGEKLFF
TRBJ1-2 TRBV9 TRBD1 CASSVAPTPGQSGYGYTF
TRBJ1-4 TRBV6-5 - CASSYGGATNEKLFF
TRBJ1-5 TRBV28 - CASQDSNQPQHF